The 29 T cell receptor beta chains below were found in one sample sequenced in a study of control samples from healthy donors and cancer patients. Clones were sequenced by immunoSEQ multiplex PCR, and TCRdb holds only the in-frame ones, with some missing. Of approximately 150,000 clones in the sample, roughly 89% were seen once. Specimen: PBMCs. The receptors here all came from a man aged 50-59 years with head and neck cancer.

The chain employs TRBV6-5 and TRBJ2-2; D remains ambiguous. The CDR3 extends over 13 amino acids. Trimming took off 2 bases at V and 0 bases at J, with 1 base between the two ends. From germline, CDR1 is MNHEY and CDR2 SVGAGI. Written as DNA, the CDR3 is TGTGCCAGCAGTTACACGAACACCGGGGAGCTGTTTTTT. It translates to CASSYTNTGELFF.

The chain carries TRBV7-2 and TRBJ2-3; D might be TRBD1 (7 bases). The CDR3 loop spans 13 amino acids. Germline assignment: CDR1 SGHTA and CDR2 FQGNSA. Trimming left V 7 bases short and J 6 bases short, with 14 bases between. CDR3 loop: CASTGGGGDTQYF. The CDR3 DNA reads TGTGCCAGCACCGGAGGAGGGGGCGATACGCAGTATTTT. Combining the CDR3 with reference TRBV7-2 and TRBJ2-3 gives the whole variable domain GAGVSQSPSNKVTEKGKDVELRCDPISGHTALYWYRQSLGQGLEFLIYFQGNSAPDKSGLPSDRFSAERTGGSVSTLTIQRTQQEDSAVYLCASTGGGGDTQYFGPGTRLTVL.

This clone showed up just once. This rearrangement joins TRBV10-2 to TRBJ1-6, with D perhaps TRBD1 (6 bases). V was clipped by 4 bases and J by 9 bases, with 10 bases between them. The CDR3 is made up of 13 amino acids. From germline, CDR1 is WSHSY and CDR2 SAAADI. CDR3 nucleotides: TGCGCCAGCAGTGGGACCAGGGGTTCACCCCTCCACTTT. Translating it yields CASSGTRGSPLHF.

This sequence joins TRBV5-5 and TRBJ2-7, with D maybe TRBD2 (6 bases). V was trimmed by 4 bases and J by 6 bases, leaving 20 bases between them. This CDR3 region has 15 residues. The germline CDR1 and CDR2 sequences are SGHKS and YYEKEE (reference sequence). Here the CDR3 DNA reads TGTGCCAGCAGCGGGGGGATGGCGCGCTCAGGCGAGCAGTACTTC. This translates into CASSGGMARSGEQYF. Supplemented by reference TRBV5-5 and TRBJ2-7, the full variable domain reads DAGVTQSPTHLIKTRGQQVTLRCSPISGHKSVSWYQQVLGQGPQFIFQYYEKEERGRGNFPDRFSARQFPNYSSELNVNALLLGDSALYLCASSGGMARSGEQYFGPGTRLTVT.

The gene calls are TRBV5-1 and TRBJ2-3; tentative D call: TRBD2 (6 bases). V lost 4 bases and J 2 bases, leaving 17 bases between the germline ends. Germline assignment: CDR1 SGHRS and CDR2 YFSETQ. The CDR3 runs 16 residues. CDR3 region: CASSVNSGYYTDTQYF. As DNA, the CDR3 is TGCGCCAGCAGCGTAAATAGCGGCTATTACACAGATACGCAGTATTTT.

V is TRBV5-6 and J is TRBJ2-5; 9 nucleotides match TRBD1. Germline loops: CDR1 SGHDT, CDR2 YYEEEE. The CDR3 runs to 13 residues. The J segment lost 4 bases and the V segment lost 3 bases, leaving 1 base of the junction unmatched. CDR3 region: CASSWGQGETQYF. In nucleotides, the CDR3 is TGTGCCAGCAGCTGGGGACAGGGAGAGACCCAGTACTTC.

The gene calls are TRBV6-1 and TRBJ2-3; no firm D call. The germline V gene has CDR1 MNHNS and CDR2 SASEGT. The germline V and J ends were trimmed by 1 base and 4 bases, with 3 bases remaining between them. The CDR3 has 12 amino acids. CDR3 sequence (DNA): TGTGCCAGCAGTGAAGGGTCAGATACGCAGTATTTT. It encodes CASSEGSDTQYF.

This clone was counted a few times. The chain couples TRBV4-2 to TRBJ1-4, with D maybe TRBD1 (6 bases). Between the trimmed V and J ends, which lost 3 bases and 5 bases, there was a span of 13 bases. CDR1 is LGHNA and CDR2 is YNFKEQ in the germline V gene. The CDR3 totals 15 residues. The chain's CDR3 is CASSQGGQRNEKLFF. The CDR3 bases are TGTGCCAGCAGCCAGGGAGGACAGAGAAATGAAAAACTGTTTTTT.

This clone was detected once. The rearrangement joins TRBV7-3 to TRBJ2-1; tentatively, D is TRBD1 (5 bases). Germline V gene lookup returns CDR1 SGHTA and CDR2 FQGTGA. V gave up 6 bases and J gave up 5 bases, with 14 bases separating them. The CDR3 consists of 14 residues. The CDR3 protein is CASSPQGFNNEQFF. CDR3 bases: TGTGCCAGCAGTCCCCAGGGATTCAACAATGAGCAGTTCTTC.

As DNA, the CDR3 is TGCAGCTCCAGTGGCCCCCCCAACTACAATGAGCAGTTCTTC. Protein: CSSSGPPNYNEQFF. The chain uses TRBV29-1 and TRBJ2-1; D is ambiguous. Germline-derived CDR1 and CDR2 are SQVTM and ANQGSEA. The CDR3 totals 14 residues. The V and J ends lost 8 bases and 3 bases respectively, with 17 bases between them.

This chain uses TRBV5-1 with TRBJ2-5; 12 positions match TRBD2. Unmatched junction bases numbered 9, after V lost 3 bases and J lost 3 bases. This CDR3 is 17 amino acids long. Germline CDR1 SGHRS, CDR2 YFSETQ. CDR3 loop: CASSWGTSGGRKETQYF. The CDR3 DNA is TGCGCCAGCAGCTGGGGCACTAGCGGGGGGCGGAAAGAGACCCAGTACTTC. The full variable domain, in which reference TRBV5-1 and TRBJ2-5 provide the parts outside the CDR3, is KAGVTQTPRYLIKTRGQQVTLSCSPISGHRSVSWYQQTPGQGLQFLFEYFSETQRNKGNFPGRFSGRQFSNSRSEMNVSTLELGDSALYLCASSWGTSGGRKETQYFGPGTRLLVL.

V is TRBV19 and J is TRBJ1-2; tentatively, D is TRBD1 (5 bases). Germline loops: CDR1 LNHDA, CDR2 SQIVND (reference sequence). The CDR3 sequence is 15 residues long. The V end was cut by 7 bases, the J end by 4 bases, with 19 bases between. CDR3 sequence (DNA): TGTGCCAGTACCCCTACCTCGGCGGGGGTCTATGGCTACACCTTC. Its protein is CASTPTSAGVYGYTF. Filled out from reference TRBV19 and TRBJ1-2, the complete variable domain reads DGGITQSPKYLFRKEGQNVTLSCEQNLNHDAMYWYRQDPGQGLRLIYYSQIVNDFQKGDIAEGYSVSREKKESFPLTVTSAQKNPTAFYLCASTPTSAGVYGYTFGSGTRLTVV.

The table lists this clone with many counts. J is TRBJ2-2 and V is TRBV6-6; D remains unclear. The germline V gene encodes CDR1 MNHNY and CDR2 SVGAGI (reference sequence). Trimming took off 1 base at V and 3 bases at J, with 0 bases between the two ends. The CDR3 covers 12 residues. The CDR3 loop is CASSYYTGELFF. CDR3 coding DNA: TGTGCCAGCAGTTACTACACCGGGGAGCTGTTTTTT.

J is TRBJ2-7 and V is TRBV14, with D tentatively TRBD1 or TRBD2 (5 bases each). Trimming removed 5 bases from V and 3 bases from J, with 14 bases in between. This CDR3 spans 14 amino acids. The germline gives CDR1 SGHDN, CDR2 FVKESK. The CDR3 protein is CASSSRDRDYEQYF. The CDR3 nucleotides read TGTGCCAGCAGCTCCCGGGACCGGGACTACGAGCAGTACTTC.

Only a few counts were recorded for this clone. The CDR3 protein is CASSTGQGQRRGTEAFF. As DNA, the CDR3 is TGTGCCAGTAGTACCGGACAGGGCCAGAGAAGAGGGACTGAAGCTTTCTTT. This chain joins TRBV19 and TRBJ1-1; 8 positions agree with TRBD1. CDR3 length equals 17 residues. From germline, CDR1 is LNHDA and CDR2 SQIVND (reference sequence). With 4 bases clipped from V and 5 bases from J, the junction kept 15 bases outside the gene matches.

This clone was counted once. The CDR3 protein is CASSLGQRSEAFF. CDR3 nucleotide sequence: TGTGCCAGCAGCCTGGGACAGAGGTCTGAAGCTTTCTTT. The genes are TRBV5-4 and TRBJ1-1, with 7 bases matching TRBD1. V lost 4 bases to trimming and J lost 6 bases; unmatched junction nucleotides: 6. CDR3 length equals 13 residues. The germline V gene encodes CDR1 SGHNT and CDR2 YYREEE (reference sequence).

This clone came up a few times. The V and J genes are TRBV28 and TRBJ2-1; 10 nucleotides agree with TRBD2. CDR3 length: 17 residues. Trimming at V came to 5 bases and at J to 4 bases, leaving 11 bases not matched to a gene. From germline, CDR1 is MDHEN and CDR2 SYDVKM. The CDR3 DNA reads TGTGCCAGCAGTAGCATAAGCGGGGGGGCCCGGTACAATGAGCAGTTCTTC. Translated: CASSSISGGARYNEQFF.

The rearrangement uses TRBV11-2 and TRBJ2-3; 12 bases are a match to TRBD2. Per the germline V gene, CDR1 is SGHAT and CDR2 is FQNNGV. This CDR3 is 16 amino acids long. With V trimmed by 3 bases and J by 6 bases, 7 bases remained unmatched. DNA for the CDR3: TGTGCCAGCAGCTTTTCGCTAGCGGGAGGGCCCGATACGCAGTATTTT. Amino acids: CASSFSLAGGPDTQYF.

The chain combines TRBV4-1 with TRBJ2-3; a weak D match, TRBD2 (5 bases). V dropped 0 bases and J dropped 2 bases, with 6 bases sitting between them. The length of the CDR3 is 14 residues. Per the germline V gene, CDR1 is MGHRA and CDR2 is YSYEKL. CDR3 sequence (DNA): TGCGCCAGCAGCCAAGATAGCGACACAGATACGCAGTATTTT. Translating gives CASSQDSDTDTQYF.

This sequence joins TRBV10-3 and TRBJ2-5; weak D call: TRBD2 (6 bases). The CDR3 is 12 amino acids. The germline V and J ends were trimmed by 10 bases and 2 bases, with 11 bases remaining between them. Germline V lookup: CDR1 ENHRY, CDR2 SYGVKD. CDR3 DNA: TGTGCCACCGGGACTTTACAAGAGACCCAGTACTTC. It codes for CATGTLQETQYF.

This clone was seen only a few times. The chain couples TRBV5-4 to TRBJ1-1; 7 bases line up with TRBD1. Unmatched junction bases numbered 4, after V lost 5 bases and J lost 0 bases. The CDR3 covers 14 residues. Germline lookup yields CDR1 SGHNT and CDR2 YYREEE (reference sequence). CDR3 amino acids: CASRLGTVNTEAFF. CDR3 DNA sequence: TGTGCCAGCAGATTAGGGACAGTGAACACTGAAGCTTTCTTT.

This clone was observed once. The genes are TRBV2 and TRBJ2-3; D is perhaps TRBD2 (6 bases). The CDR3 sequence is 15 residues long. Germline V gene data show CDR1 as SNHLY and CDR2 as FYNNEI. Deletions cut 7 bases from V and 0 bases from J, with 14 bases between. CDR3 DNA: TGTGCCAGCAAAGTGGGTGGGACTAGCACAGATACGCAGTATTTT. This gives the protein CASKVGGTSTDTQYF.

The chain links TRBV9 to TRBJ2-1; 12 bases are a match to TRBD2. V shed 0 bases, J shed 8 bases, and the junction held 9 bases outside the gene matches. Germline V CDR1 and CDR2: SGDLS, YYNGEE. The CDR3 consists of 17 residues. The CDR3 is CASSVASSGGAIYEQFF. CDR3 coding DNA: TGTGCCAGCAGCGTAGCCTCTAGCGGGGGGGCAATCTATGAGCAGTTCTTC.

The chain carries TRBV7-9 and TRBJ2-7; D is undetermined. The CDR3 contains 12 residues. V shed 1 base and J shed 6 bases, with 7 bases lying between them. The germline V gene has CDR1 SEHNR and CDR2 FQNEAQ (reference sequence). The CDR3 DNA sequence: TGTGCCAGCAGCTTAGGGGCCCTCGAGCAGTACTTC. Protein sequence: CASSLGALEQYF.

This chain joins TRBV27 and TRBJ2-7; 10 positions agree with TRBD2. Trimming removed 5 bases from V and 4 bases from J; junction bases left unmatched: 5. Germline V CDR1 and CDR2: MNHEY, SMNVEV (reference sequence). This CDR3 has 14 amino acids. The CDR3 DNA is TGTGCCAGCAGTCCCGGACTAGCGGCGTACGAGCAGTACTTC. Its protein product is CASSPGLAAYEQYF.

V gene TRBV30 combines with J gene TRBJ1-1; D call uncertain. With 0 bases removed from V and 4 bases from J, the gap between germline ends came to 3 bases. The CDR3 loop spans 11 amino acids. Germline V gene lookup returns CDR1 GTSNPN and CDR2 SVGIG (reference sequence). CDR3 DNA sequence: TGTGCCTGGAGTGTAATCACTGAAGCTTTCTTT. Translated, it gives CAWSVITEAFF.

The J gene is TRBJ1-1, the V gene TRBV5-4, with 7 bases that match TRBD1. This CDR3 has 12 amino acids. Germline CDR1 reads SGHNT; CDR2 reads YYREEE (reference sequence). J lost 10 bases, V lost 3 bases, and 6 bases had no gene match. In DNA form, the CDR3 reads TGTGCCAGCAGCTCGACAGGGACTTCAGCTTTCTTT. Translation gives CASSSTGTSAFF. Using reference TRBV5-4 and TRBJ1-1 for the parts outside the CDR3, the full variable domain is ETGVTQSPTHLIKTRGQQVTLRCSSQSGHNTVSWYQQALGQGPQFIFQYYREEENGRGNFPPRFSGLQFPNYSSELNVNALELDDSALYLCASSSTGTSAFFGQGTRLTVV.

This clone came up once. The CDR3 spells CASSQGRTYEQYF. CDR3 in DNA: TGCGCCAGCAGCCAAGGGCGCACCTACGAGCAGTACTTC. The chain links TRBV4-1 to TRBJ2-7; D is uncertain. The CDR3 has 13 residues. V lost 1 base to trimming and J lost 2 bases, with 6 bases between them. Germline-derived CDR1 and CDR2 are MGHRA and YSYEKL.

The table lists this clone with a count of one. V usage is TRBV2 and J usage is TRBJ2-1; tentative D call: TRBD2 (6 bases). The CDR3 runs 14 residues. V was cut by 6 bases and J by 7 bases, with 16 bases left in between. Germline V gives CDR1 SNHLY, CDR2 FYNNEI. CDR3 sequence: CASRDHTSSNEQFF. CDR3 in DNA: TGTGCCAGCAGGGACCACACTAGCAGTAATGAGCAGTTCTTC.